This T cell receptor beta chain originates from a study of blood T cell repertoires in COVID-19. On the study more broadly: In each case, the material was cDNA or gDNA derived from T cells, B-cell-depleted T cells, or PBMCs.

J gave up 3 bases and V 7 bases, and 10 bases lay outside the gene matches. Germline loops: CDR1 MGHRA, CDR2 YSYEKL. This CDR3 has 15 amino acids. Repertoires were generated with immunoSEQ multiplex PCR, while TCRdb's copy carries only in-frame clones and drops some. The repertoire has 100,000 to 150,000 clones, about 83% of them found once; the top ten carry roughly 10%. The gene calls are TRBV4-1 and TRBJ1-2; 8 bases line up with TRBD1. The sequenced material came from peripheral blood. The clonotype was recovered from a man aged 35-49 years with active or convalescent COVID-19. As DNA, the CDR3 is TGCGCCAGCAACCGCGGGACAGGCGAAGACTATGGCTACACCTTC. Amino acids: CASNRGTGEDYGYTF.